This T cell receptor (beta chain) was observed in a study of blood T cells in healthy people across ages. A second PCR, run for roughly 7 to 12 cycles, used a sample-barcoded 5' primer plus a J-beta primer mix. MiXCR, run by TCRdb on the 5' RACE reads, gives a single entry per CDR3 protein. This table holds about 930,000 distinct CDR3 sequences, 25% to 35% found once. The CDR3 contains 15 residues. Germline CDR1 and CDR2: MNHNY and SVGAGI (reference sequence). The germline V and J ends were trimmed by 7 bases and 7 bases, with 20 bases remaining between them. These data were also filed under a second study, of T cells of mothers and their children. From that second work: There were over 8.5 million TCR beta CDR3 reads from each mother and around 2.7 million from each child.

The sample comprised blood. The chain recombines TRBV6-6 with TRBJ2-1; perhaps TRBD1 as D (6 bases). The TCR sequence derives from a woman aged 40 to 55 in good health. The CDR3 DNA sequence: TGTGCCAGCACCGATAGTGGGGGCGCCCGGAATGAGCAGTTCTTC. Translation gives CASTDSGGARNEQFF.